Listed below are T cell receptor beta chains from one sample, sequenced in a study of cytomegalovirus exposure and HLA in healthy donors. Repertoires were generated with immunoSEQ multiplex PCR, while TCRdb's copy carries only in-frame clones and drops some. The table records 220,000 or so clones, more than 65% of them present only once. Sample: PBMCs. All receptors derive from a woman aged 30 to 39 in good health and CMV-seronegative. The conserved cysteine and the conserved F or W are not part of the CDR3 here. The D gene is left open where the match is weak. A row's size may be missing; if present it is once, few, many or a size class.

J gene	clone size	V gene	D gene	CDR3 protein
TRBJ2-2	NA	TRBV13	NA	ASRGVNTGELF
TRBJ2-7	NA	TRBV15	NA	ATSRIDGSPYEQY
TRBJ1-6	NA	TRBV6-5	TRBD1	ASRIQGGSPLH
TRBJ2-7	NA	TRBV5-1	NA	ASYPGELLGYEQY
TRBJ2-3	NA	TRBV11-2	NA	DSSLVGGKSHTDTQY
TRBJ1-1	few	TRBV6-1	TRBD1	ASSEWTGRNTEAF
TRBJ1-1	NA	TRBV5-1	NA	ASTKGNAEAF
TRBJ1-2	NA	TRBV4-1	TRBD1	ASSQDAGGGFDGYT
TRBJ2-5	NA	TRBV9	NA	ASSAGVVETQY
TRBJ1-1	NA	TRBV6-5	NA	ASSDPTLGTEAF
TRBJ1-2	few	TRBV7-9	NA	ASSLIGGDGYT
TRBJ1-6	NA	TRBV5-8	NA	ASSLVDSVASPLH
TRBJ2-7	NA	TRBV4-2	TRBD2	ASSSSGSEQY
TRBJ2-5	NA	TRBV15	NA	ATSGNQGSQY
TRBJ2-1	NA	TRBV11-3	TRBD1	ASSSRQGSGNEQF
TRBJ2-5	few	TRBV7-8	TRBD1	ASSMSGDRQETQY
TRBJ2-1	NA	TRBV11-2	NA	ASGRPGQSGYNEQF
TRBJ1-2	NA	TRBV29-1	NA	SASLDSSYGYT
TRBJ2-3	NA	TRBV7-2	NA	VSSPRDGGHRTDTQY
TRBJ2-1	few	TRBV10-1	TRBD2	ASSEGLAGGYEQF
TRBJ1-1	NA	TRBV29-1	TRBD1	SGAMGQGTEAF
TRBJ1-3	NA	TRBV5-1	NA	ASSLGGPRGNTIY
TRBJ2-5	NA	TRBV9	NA	ASSPRLLVNQETQY
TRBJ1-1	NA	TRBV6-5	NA	ASSVGGDLNTEAF
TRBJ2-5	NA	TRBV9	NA	ASSPSPGPGGETQY
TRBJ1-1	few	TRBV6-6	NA	ASKGGGNTEAF
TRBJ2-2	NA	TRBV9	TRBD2	ASSLQTSGGIPNTGELF
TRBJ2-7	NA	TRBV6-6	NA	ASTREGGKREQY
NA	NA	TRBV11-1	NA	ASSAIVLYEQY
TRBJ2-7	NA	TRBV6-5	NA	ASSSRGKGTYEQY
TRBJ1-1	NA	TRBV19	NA	ASRMLDTFNTEAF
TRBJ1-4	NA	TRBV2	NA	ASRGDTTTNEKLF
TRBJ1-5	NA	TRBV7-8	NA	ASSFTPRGGLDQPQH
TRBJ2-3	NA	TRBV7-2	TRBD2	ASSLTSGGLADTQY
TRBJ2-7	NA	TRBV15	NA	ATSISRDYEQY
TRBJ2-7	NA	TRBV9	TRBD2	ASSAGTSGRDYEQY
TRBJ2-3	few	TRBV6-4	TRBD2	ASSLQAGGADTQY
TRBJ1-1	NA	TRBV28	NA	VSSFRSGILRNTEAF
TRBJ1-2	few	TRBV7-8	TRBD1	ASSLAATGDGYT
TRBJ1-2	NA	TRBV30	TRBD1	AWSRTGDRGYT
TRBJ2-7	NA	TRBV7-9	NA	ASSPRGRSPEQY
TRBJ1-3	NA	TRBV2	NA	ASAQTGNTIY
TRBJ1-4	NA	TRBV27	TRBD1	ASRRTGGNEKLF
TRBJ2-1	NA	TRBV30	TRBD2	AWSSKGLAGVNEQF
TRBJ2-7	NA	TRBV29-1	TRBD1	SVTGTGFLREQY
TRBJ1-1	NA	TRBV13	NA	ASSLGGGTEAF
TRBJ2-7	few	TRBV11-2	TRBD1	ASSLDRFNRGPISYEQY
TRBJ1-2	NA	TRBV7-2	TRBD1	ASSSRGPYYGYT
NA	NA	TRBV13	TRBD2	ASSPPGGRYEQY
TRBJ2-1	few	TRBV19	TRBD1	ASSGTGGPQNEQF